This TCR beta chain was obtained from a study of brain T cells in children with intractable seizures. Points from the study as a whole: Absence of clones before surgery may stem from lower sequencing depth. Patients' HCMV serostatus was unknown; virus specificity rests on CDR3 similarity alone.

The method was immunoSEQ multiplex PCR; TCRdb's version includes in-frame clones alone and lacks a portion of them. The sample has around 80,000 clones; under 95% are singletons. On this clone itself: Its antigen is unidentified.

CDR3 length: 17 residues. V was clipped by 0 bases and J by 0 bases, with 12 bases between them. Per germline, CDR1 LGHDT and CDR2 YNNKEL (reference sequence). Only cases whose brain tissue showed the highest T cell transcript signatures were sequenced. The sequenced sample was peripheral blood, obtained at surgery. The receptor's source is a girl aged 2-10 years with Rasmussen encephalitis and intractable seizures. The V gene is TRBV3-1 (or the pseudogene TRBV3-2), the J gene TRBJ2-1; perhaps TRBD2 as D (5 bases). The CDR3 protein is CASSQDIAPSSYNEQFF. The DNA for the CDR3 is TGTGCCAGCAGCCAAGATATAGCGCCGAGCTCCTACAATGAGCAGTTCTTC.